This passage covers 16 T cell receptor beta chains from one sample sequenced in a study of control samples from healthy donors and cancer patients. Sequenced by immunoSEQ multiplex PCR; TCRdb stores in-frame clones only, minus some. Here the sample spans some 23,000 clones, approximately 89% being singletons. The sample comprised PBMCs. The receptors originated from a man aged 60 to 75 with head and neck cancer.

The CDR3 region is CASSRQGSSTDTQYF. The CDR3 DNA sequence: TGTGCCAGCAGCCGACAGGGGTCTAGCACAGATACGCAGTATTTT. The rearrangement uses TRBV7-8 and TRBJ2-3, with TRBD1 identical over 8 bases. J was trimmed by 0 bases and V by 5 bases; bases with no gene match: 4. The CDR3 sequence is 15 residues long. In germline, CDR1 is SGHVS, CDR2 FQNEAQ.

With regard to this clone: The same CDR3 is also encoded by other DNA sequences in this sample. This chain uses TRBV7-9 with TRBJ1-6, with D perhaps TRBD1 (6 bases). The CDR3 is made up of 15 amino acids. CDR1 and CDR2 (germline): SEHNR, FQNEAQ (reference sequence). V was cut by 5 bases and J by 7 bases, with 15 bases left in between. The CDR3 loop reads CASSVSGAENSPLHF. CDR3 bases: TGTGCCAGCAGCGTGTCGGGGGCAGAGAATTCACCCCTCCACTTT.

The V and J genes are TRBV19 and TRBJ1-2; tentative D call: TRBD1 (5 bases). CDR1 LNHDA and CDR2 SQIVND come from the germline V gene (reference sequence). The CDR3 is 13 amino acids. V was trimmed by 5 bases and J by 4 bases, leaving 11 bases between them. CDR3 protein: CASSVDSLYGYTF. The CDR3 DNA is TGTGCCAGTAGTGTCGACAGCCTCTATGGCTACACCTTC.

This clone was seen a handful of times. The chain joins TRBV19 to TRBJ2-7, with D possibly TRBD2 on 5 matching bases. Germline V lookup: CDR1 LNHDA, CDR2 SQIVND (reference sequence). The CDR3 has 14 amino acids. Trimming removed 10 bases from V and 0 bases from J, with 16 bases in between. Here the CDR3 reads CATKGADPSYEQYF. The CDR3 nucleotides read TGTGCCACAAAGGGAGCGGATCCCTCCTACGAGCAGTACTTC.

V and J are TRBV12-3 or TRBV12-4 and TRBJ1-3; a possible D gene is TRBD1 (5 bases). The CDR3 covers 12 residues. V lost 8 bases to trimming and J lost 3 bases, with 8 bases between them. In DNA form, the CDR3 reads TGTGCCAGCCAGACAGATGGAAACACCATATATTTT. Translation gives CASQTDGNTIYF.

This chain uses TRBV5-4 with TRBJ2-3; 7 bases map to TRBD2. From germline, CDR1 is SGHNT and CDR2 YYREEE (reference sequence). The CDR3 is 15 amino acids. After removal of 0 bases from V and 7 bases from J, the junction contained 8 bases not matched to a gene. The CDR3 DNA is TGTGCCAGCAGCTTGGATCGCGGGAGTGCGAATACGCAGTATTTT. Its protein product is CASSLDRGSANTQYF.

Only one count was recorded for this clone. The J gene is TRBJ1-5, the V gene TRBV18; D gene uncertain. The CDR3 is 13 residues long. Germline V lookup: CDR1 KGHSH, CDR2 LQKENI. With 3 bases removed from V and 7 bases from J, the gap between germline ends came to 10 bases. In DNA form, the CDR3 reads TGTGCCAGCTCACCCCCCTCGGGGCAGCCCCAGCATTTT. Encoded protein: CASSPPSGQPQHF.

The gene calls are TRBV19 and TRBJ2-2; D is possibly TRBD1 (7 bases). Trimming cost V 8 bases and J 1 base, with 11 bases left between them. The germline V gene has CDR1 LNHDA and CDR2 SQIVND (reference sequence). CDR3 length equals 14 residues. CDR3 loop: CASGGTENTGELFF. DNA for the CDR3: TGTGCCAGTGGAGGGACAGAGAACACCGGGGAGCTGTTTTTT.

V usage is TRBV5-8 and J usage is TRBJ2-7, with 9 bases identical to TRBD1. The ends lost 3 bases at V and 5 bases at J; junction bases unmatched: 9. The CDR3 covers 15 residues. Germline values: CDR1 SGHTS, CDR2 YDEGEE. The CDR3 DNA is TGTGCCAGCAGCTCCTCCGGGACAGGGACCGACGAGCAGTACGTC. Encoded protein: CASSSSGTGTDEQYV.

The V call is TRBV30, the J call TRBJ1-2; D not resolved. Germline V gene lookup returns CDR1 GTSNPN and CDR2 SVGIG (reference sequence). CDR3 length: 13 amino acids. The germline V and J ends were trimmed by 3 bases and 4 bases, with 12 bases remaining between them. The CDR3 here is CAWRGSVGYGYTF. The CDR3 DNA reads TGTGCCTGGAGGGGGTCGGTGGGCTATGGCTACACCTTC.

The chain uses TRBV18 and TRBJ1-1; TRBD1 aligns across 11 bases. After removal of 5 bases from V and 3 bases from J, the junction contained 5 bases not matched to a gene. The CDR3 totals 15 residues. The germline V gene has CDR1 KGHSH and CDR2 LQKENI. CDR3 region: CASSKGTGGDTEAFF. CDR3 nucleotide sequence: TGTGCCAGCTCAAAGGGGACAGGGGGAGACACTGAAGCTTTCTTT.

The rearrangement joins TRBV5-6 to TRBJ1-2, with D uncertain. CDR3 size: 16 residues. V lost 3 bases and J lost 4, with 19 bases in between. CDR1 is SGHDT, CDR2 YYEEEE, per germline. CDR3 sequence reads: CASSWVQQGSSYGYTF. For the CDR3, the DNA is TGTGCCAGCAGCTGGGTCCAACAAGGGTCGAGCTATGGCTACACCTTC.

The rearrangement uses TRBV10-3 and TRBJ1-1; a possible D gene is TRBD1 (5 bases). The CDR3 spans 15 residues. The germline V gene has CDR1 ENHRY and CDR2 SYGVKD. Trimming cost V 8 bases and J 0 bases, with 16 bases left between them. The CDR3 DNA reads as TGTGCCATCCGAGGGGCACAGGTAATGAACACTGAAGCTTTCTTT. It is translated as CAIRGAQVMNTEAFF.

The chain joins TRBV5-1 to TRBJ2-5, with 12 bases fitting TRBD2. V gave up 1 base and J gave up 0 bases; unmatched junction bases: 7. CDR1 is SGHRS and CDR2 is YFSETQ in the germline V gene. The CDR3 length is 18 residues. In DNA form, the CDR3 reads TGCGCCAGCAGCTTGCGGCTAGCGGGAGGGGGGGACCAAGAGACCCAGTACTTC. Amino acids: CASSLRLAGGGDQETQYF. Full variable domain (outside the CDR3, taken from reference TRBV5-1 and TRBJ2-5): KAGVTQTPRYLIKTRGQQVTLSCSPISGHRSVSWYQQTPGQGLQFLFEYFSETQRNKGNFPGRFSGRQFSNSRSEMNVSTLELGDSALYLCASSLRLAGGGDQETQYFGPGTRLLVL.

The chain has TRBV4-1 and TRBJ2-7; D tentatively fits TRBD1 or TRBD2 (5 bases each). Germline values: CDR1 MGHRA, CDR2 YSYEKL. Between the trimmed V and J ends, which lost 2 bases and 3 bases, there was a span of 14 bases. The CDR3 length is 15 residues. CDR3 coding DNA: TGCGCCAGCAGCCAATTCGGGGACGGACTCTACGAGCAGTACTTC. Protein product: CASSQFGDGLYEQYF.

This rearrangement joins TRBV3-1 (or the pseudogene TRBV3-2) to TRBJ2-7, with D hard to call. V shed 3 bases and J shed 6 bases, with 18 bases lying between them. CDR1 LGHDT and CDR2 YNNKEL come from the germline V gene (reference sequence). This CDR3 spans 15 amino acids. The CDR3 nucleotides are TGTGCCAGCAGCCATCCGACCGAAAACCTAGGCGAGCAGTACTTC. Encoded protein: CASSHPTENLGEQYF.